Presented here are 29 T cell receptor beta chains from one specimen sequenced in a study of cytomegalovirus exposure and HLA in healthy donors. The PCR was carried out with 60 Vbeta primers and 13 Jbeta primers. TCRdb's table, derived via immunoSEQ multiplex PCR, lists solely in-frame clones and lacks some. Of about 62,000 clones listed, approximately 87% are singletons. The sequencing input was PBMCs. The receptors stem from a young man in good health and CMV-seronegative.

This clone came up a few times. The CDR3 DNA follows: TGTGCCAGTAGTGGGACAGGGATGAATGAGCAGTTCTTC. This codes for CASSGTGMNEQFF. The chain employs TRBV19 and TRBJ2-1; 9 bases are shared with TRBD1. The CDR3 is made up of 13 amino acids. Germline CDR1 and CDR2: LNHDA and SQIVND (reference sequence). Germline trimming cut 5 bases from V and 7 bases from J; bases unmatched to any gene: 3.

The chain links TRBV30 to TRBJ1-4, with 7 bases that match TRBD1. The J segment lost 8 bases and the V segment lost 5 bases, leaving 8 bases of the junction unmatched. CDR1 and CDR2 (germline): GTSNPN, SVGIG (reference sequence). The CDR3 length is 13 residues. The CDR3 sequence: CAWGSGQFEKLFF. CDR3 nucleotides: TGTGCCTGGGGGTCGGGACAGTTCGAAAAACTGTTTTTT.

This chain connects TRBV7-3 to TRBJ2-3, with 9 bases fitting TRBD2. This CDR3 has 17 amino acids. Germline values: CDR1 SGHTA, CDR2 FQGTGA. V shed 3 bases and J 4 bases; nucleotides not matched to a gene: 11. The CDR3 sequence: CASSLFAGGFSADTQYF. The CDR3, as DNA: TGTGCCAGCAGCTTGTTTGCGGGGGGGTTCAGTGCAGATACGCAGTATTTT.

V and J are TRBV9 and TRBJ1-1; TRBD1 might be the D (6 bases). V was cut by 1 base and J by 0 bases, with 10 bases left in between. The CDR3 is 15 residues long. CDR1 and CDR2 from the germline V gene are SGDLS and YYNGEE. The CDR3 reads CASSVNRAMNTEAFF. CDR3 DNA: TGTGCCAGCAGCGTAAACAGGGCCATGAACACTGAAGCTTTCTTT. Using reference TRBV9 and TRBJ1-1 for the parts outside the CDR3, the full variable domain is DSGVTQTPKHLITATGQRVTLRCSPRSGDLSVYWYQQSLDQGLQFLIQYYNGEERAKGNILERFSAQQFPDLHSELNLSSLELGDSALYFCASSVNRAMNTEAFFGQGTRLTVV.

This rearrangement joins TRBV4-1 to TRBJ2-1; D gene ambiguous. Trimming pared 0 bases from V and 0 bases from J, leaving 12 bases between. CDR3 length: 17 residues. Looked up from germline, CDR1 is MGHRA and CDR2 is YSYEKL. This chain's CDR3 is CASSQDTHLSSYNEQFF. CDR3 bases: TGCGCCAGCAGCCAAGATACCCACCTGAGCTCCTACAATGAGCAGTTCTTC.

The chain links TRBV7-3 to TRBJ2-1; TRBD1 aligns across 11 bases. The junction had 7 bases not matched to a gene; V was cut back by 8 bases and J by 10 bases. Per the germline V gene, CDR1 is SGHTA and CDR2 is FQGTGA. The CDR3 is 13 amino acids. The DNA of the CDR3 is TGTGCCAGCTCCCGGACAGGGGGCAACGAGCAGTTCTTC. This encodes CASSRTGGNEQFF.

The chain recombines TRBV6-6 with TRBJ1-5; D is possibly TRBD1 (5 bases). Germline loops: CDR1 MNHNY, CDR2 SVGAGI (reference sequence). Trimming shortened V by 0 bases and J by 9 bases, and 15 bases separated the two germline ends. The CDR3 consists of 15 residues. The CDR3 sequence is CASSYSTGVEWPQHF. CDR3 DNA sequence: TGTGCCAGCAGTTACTCGACGGGGGTCGAGTGGCCCCAGCATTTT.

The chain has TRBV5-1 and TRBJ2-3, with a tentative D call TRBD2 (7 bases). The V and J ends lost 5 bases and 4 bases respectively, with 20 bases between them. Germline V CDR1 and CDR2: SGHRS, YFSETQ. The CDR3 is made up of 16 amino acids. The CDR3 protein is CASSQDERRGPDTQYF. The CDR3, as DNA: TGCGCCAGCAGTCAGGACGAAAGGCGGGGGCCAGATACGCAGTATTTT.

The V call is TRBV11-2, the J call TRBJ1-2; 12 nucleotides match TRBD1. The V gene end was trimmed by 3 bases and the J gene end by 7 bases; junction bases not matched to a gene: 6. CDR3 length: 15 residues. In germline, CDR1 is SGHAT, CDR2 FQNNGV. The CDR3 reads CASSFTGTGGFGYTF. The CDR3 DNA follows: TGTGCCAGCAGCTTTACCGGGACAGGGGGCTTTGGCTACACCTTC.

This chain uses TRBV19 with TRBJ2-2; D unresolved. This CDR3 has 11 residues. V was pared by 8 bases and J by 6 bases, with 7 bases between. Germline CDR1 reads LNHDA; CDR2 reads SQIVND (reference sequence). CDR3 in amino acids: CASYLAGELFF. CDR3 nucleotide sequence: TGTGCCAGTTATCTAGCCGGGGAGCTGTTTTTT.

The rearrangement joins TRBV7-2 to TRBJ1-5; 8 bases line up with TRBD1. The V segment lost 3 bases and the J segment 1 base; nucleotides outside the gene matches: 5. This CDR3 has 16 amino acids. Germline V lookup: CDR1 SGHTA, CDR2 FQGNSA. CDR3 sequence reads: CASSLSGGRSNQPQHF. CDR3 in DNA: TGTGCCAGCAGCTTGTCAGGGGGCAGAAGCAATCAGCCCCAGCATTTT.

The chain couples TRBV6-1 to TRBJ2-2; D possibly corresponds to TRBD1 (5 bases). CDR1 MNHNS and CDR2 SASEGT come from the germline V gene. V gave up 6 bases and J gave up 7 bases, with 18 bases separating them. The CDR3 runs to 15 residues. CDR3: CASRPSRDTIGELFF. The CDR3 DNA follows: TGTGCCAGCAGACCCTCCAGGGATACAATCGGGGAGCTGTTTTTT.

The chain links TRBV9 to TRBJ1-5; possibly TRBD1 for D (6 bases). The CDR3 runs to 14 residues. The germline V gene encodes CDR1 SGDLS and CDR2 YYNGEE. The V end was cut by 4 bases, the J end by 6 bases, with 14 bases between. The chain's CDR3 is CASSLTGFGQPQHF. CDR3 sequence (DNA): TGTGCCAGCAGCCTGACAGGATTTGGTCAGCCCCAGCATTTT.

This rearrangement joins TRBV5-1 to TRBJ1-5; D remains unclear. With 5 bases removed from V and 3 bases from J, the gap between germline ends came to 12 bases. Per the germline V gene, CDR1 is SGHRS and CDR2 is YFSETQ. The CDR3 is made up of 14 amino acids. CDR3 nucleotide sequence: TGCGCCAGCAGTTCCGGGGAGAACAATCAGCCCCAGCATTTT. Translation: CASSSGENNQPQHF.

CDR3 loop: CASSLGQGGEKLFF. The CDR3 DNA reads TGTGCCAGCAGCCTGGGACAGGGGGGAGAAAAACTGTTTTTT. V is TRBV5-8 and J is TRBJ1-4; 11 positions match TRBD1. V shed 4 bases and J 8 bases; nucleotides not matched to a gene: 4. The germline CDR1 and CDR2 sequences are SGHTS and YDEGEE. This CDR3 comprises 14 residues.

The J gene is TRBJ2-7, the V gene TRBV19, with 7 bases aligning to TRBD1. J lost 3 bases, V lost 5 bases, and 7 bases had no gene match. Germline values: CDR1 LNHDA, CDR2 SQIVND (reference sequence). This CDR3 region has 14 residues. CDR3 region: CASSLGTELYEQYF. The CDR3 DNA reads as TGTGCCAGTAGTCTAGGGACAGAACTCTACGAGCAGTACTTC.

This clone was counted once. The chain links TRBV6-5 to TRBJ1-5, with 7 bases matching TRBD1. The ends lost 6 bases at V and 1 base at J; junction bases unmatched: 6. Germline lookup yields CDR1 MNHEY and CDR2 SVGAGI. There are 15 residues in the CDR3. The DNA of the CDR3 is TGTGCCAGCAGACCCTTCAGGGGGAGCAATCAGCCCCAGCATTTT. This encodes CASRPFRGSNQPQHF.

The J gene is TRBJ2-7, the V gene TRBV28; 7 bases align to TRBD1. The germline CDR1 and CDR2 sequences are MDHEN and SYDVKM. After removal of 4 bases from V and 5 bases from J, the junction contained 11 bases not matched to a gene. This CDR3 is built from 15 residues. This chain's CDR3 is CASSSGQSMRNEQYF. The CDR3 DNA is TGTGCCAGCAGTTCGGGACAGTCAATGCGGAACGAGCAGTACTTC.

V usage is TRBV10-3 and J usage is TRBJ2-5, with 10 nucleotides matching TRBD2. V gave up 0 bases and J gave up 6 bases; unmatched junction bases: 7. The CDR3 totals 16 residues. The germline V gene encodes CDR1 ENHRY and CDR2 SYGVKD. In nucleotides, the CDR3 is TGTGCCATCAGTGAGTCGACGTCTAGCGGGGGCAAGACCCAGTACTTC. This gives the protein CAISESTSSGGKTQYF.

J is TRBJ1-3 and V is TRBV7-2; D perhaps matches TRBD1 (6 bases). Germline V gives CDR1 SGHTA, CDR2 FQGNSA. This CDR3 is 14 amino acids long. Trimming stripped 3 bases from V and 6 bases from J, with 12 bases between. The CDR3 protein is CASSFSRGANTIYF. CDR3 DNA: TGTGCCAGCAGCTTTAGCAGGGGAGCAAACACCATATATTTT.

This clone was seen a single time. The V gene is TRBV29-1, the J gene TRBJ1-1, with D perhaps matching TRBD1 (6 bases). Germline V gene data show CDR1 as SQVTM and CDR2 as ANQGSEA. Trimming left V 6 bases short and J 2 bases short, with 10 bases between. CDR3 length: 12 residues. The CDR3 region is CSVLTGNTEAFF. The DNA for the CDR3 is TGCAGCGTCCTGACAGGCAACACTGAAGCTTTCTTT. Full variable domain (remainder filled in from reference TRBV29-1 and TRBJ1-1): SAVISQKPSRDICQRGTSLTIQCQVDSQVTMMFWYRQQPGQSLTLIATANQGSEATYESGFVIDKFPISRPNLTFSTLTVSNMSPEDSSIYLCSVLTGNTEAFFGQGTRLTVV.

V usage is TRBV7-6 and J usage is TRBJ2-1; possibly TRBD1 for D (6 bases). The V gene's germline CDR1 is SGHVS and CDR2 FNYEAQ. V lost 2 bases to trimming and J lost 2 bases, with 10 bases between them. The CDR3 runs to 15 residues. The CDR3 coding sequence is TGTGCCAGCAGCTTAACAGGGTCCCCCTACAATGAGCAGTTCTTC. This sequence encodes CASSLTGSPYNEQFF. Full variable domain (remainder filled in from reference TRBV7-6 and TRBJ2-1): GAGVSQSPRYKVTKRGQDVALRCDPISGHVSLYWYRQALGQGPEFLTYFNYEAQQDKSGLPNDRFSAERPEGSISTLTIQRTEQRDSAMYRCASSLTGSPYNEQFFGPGTRLTVL.

The CDR3, as DNA: TGTGCCAGCAGTGGACAGCGCATAAATCAGCCCCAGCATTTT. This sequence encodes CASSGQRINQPQHF. The genes are TRBV28 and TRBJ1-5, with D possibly being TRBD1 (6 bases). Trimming took 5 bases from V and 4 from J, leaving 12 bases between them. The CDR3 consists of 14 residues. Germline loops: CDR1 MDHEN, CDR2 SYDVKM.

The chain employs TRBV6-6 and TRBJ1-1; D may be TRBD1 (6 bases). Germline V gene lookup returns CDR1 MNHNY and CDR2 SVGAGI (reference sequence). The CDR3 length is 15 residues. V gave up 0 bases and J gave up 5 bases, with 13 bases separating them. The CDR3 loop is CASSYSRQVQTEAFF. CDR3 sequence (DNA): TGTGCCAGCAGTTACTCCCGACAGGTACAAACTGAAGCTTTCTTT.

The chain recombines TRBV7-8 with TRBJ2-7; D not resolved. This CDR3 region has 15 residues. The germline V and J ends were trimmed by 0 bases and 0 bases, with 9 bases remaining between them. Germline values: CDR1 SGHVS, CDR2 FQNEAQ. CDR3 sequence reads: CASSLAYDSSYEQYF. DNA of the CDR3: TGTGCCAGCAGCTTAGCCTATGATAGCTCCTACGAGCAGTACTTC.

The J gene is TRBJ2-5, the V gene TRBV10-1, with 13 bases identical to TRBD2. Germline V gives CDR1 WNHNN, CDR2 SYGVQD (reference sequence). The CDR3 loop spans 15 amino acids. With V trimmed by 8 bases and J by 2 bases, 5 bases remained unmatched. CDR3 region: CASRRTSGGQETQYF. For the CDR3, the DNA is TGCGCCAGCCGACGGACTAGCGGGGGTCAAGAGACCCAGTACTTC.

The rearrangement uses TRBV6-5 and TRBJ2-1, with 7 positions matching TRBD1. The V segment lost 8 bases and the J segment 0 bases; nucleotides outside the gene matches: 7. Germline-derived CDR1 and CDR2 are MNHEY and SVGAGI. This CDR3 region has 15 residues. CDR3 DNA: TGTGCCAGCCGACCACAGGGGAGCTCCTACAATGAGCAGTTCTTC. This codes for CASRPQGSSYNEQFF.

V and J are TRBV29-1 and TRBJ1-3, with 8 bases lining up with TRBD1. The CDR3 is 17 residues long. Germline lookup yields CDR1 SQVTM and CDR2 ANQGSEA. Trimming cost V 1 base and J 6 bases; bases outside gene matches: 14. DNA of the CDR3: TGCAGCGTTGAAGGGGCTCAGGGGGCGGTCACGCAAAACACCATATATTTT. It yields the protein CSVEGAQGAVTQNTIYF.

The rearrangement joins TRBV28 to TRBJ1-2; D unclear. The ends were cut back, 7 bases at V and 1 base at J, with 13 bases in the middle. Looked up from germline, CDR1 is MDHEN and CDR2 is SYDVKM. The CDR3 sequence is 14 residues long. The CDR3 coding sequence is TGTGCCAGCACCCGGCGAGGCAGTAACTATGGCTACACCTTC. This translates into CASTRRGSNYGYTF.